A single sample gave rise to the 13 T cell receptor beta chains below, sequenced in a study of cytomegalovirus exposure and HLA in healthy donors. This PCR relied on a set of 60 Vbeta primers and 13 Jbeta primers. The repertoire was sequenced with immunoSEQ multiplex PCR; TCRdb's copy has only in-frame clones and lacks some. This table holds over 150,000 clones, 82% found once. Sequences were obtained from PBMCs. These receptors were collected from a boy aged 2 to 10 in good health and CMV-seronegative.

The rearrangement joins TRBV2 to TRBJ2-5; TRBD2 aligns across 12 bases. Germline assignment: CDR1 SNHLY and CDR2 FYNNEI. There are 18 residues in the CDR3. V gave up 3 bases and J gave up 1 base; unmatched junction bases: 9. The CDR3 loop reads CASSEGSGGLAGQETQYF. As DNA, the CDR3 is TGTGCCAGCAGTGAGGGTTCTGGGGGACTAGCGGGCCAAGAGACCCAGTACTTC.

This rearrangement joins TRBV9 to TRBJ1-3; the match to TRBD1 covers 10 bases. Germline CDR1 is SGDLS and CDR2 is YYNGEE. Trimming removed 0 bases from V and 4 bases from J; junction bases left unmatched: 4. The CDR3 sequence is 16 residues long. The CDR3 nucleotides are TGTGCCAGCAGCGTAGCGGGACAGGGGACGGGAAACACCATATATTTT. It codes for CASSVAGQGTGNTIYF.

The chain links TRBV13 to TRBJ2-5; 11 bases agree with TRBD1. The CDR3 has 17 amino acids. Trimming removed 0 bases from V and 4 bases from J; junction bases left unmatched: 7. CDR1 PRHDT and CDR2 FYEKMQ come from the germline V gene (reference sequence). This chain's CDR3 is CASSLGRTGGPGETQYF. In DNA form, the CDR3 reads TGTGCCAGCAGCTTAGGAAGGACAGGGGGCCCGGGAGAGACCCAGTACTTC.

This chain's CDR3 is CASSPPHSQETQYF. The CDR3 coding sequence is TGTGCCAGCAGCCCCCCCCACAGCCAAGAGACCCAGTACTTC. The chain combines TRBV11-2 with TRBJ2-5; D is ambiguous. The CDR3 runs 14 residues. V was pared by 5 bases and J by 1 base, with 11 bases between. Germline values: CDR1 SGHAT, CDR2 FQNNGV. Based on the CDR3 plus reference TRBV11-2 and TRBJ2-5, the full variable domain is EAGVAQSPRYKIIEKRQSVAFWCNPISGHATLYWYQQILGQGPKLLIQFQNNGVVDDSQLPKDRFSAERLKGVDSTLKIQPAKLEDSAVYLCASSPPHSQETQYFGPGTRLLVL.

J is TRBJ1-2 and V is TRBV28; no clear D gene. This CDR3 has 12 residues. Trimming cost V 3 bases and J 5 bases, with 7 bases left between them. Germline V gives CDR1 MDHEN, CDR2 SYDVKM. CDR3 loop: CASSFQLYGYTF. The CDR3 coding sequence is TGTGCCAGCAGTTTTCAGTTATATGGCTACACCTTC.

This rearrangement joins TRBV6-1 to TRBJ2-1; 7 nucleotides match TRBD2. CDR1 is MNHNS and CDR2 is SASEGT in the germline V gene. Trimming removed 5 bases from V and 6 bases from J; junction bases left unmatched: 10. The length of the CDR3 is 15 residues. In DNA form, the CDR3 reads TGTGCCAGCAGTCCCGTGGGGGGGTCGGTCAATGAGCAGTTCTTC. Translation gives CASSPVGGSVNEQFF.

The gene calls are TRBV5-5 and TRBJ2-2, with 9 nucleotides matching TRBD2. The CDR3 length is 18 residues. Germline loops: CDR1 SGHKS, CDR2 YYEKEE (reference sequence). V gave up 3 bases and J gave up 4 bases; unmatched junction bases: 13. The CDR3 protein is CASSSLRAGGRLTGELFF. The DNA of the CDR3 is TGTGCCAGCAGCTCCCTTCGGGCGGGGGGGCGCCTCACCGGGGAGCTGTTTTTT.

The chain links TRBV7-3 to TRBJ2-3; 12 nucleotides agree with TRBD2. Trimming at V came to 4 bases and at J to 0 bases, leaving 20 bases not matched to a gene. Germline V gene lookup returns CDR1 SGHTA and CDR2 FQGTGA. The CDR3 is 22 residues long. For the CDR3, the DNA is TGTGCCAGCAGCTACTCATCGACTAGCGGGAGCACAATCCGCCCTAGCACAGATACGCAGTATTTT. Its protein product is CASSYSSTSGSTIRPSTDTQYF.

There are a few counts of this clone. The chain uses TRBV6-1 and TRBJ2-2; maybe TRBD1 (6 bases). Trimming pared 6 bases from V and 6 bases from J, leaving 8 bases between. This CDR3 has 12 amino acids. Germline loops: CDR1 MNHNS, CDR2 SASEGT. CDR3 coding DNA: TGTGCCAGCAGGACAGGAGCCGGGGAGCTGTTTTTT. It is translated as CASRTGAGELFF.

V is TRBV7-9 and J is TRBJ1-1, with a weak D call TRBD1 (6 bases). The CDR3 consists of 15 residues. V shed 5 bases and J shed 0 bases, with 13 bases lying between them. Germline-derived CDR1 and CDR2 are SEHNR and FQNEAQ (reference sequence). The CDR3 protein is CASSPQGTMNTEAFF. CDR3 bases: TGTGCCAGCAGCCCACAGGGTACAATGAACACTGAAGCTTTCTTT.

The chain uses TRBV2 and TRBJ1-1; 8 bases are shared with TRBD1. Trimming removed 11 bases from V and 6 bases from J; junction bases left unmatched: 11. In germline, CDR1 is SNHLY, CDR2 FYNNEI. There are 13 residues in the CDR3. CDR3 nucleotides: TGTGCCGCTAACCAGGGGGCCGGGGCTGAAGCTTTCTTT. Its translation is CAANQGAGAEAFF. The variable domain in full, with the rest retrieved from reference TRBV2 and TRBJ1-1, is EPEVTQTPSHQVTQMGQEVILRCVPISNHLYFYWYRQILGQKVEFLVSFYNNEISEKSEIFDDQFSVERPDGSNFTLKIRSTKLEDSAMYFCAANQGAGAEAFFGQGTRLTVV.

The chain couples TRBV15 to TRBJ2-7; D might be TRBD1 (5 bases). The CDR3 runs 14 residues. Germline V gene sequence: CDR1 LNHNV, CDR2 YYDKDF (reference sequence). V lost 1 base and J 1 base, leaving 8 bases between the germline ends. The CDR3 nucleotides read TGTGCCACCAGCAGAGTCCAGGGATCCTACGAGCAGTACTTC. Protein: CATSRVQGSYEQYF. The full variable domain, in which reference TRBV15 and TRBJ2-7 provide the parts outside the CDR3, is DAMVIQNPRYQVTQFGKPVTLSCSQTLNHNVMYWYQQKSSQAPKLLFHYYDKDFNNEADTPDNFQSRRPNTSFCFLDIRSPGLGDTAMYLCATSRVQGSYEQYFGPGTRLTVT.

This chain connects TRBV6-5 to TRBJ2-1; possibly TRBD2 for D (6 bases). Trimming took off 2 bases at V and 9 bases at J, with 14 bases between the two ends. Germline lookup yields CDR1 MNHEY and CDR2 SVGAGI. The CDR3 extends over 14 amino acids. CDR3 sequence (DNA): TGTGCCAGCAGTTACGCAGCTAGCGTACCTGAGCAGTTCTTC. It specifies CASSYAASVPEQFF.